The rows below give T cell receptor beta chains drawn from one sample of a study of CD8+CD57+ T cells in acquired aplastic anemia. TCRdb re-derived calls from the reads in MiXCR, one entry per CDR3 protein. This table holds 150,000 to 200,000 distinct CDR3 sequences, about 64% found once. The sequenced material came from sorted CD4+, CD8+, or CD8+CD57+ T cells (not recorded which) from PBMCs. The receptors derive from a human donor with severe aplastic anemia or a healthy control (not recorded which). Both conserved end residues are part of each CDR3. D genes are given only for firm matches. Expanded clones get a size class; other rows say once, few or many, or leave the size out.

J gene,clone size,V gene,D gene,CDR3 DNA,CDR3 protein
TRBJ2-2,many,TRBV6-4,NA,TGTGCCAGCAGTGATTGGAACACCGGGGAGCTGTTTTTT,CASSDWNTGELFF
TRBJ2-4,NA,TRBV7-9,TRBD1,TGTGCCAGCAGGAGGGACAGGTTAGCCAAAAACATTCAGTACTTC,CASRRDRLAKNIQYF
TRBJ2-7,NA,TRBV5-1,TRBD1,TGCGCCAGCAGCTTGCTGGGACAGGGGGCTCTCGAGCAGTACTTC,CASSLLGQGALEQYF
TRBJ1-2,NA,TRBV25-1,NA,TGTGCCAGCAGTGAGGTGGACGGAACCGGTGTACATGCCTTC,CASSEVDGTGVHAF
TRBJ2-7,many,TRBV11-2,NA,TGTGCCAGCAGCTCCGCCAGGGACATTTCCTACGAGCAGTACTTC,CASSSARDISYEQYF
TRBJ1-1,NA,TRBV29-1,TRBD1,TGCAGCGTTGGCGGGGTAGGGACAGAAGACTTGGGAACTGAAGCTTCCTTT,CSVGGVGTEDLGTEASF
TRBJ1-2,few,TRBV25-1,NA,TGTGCCAGCAGTGAATTCGGTATACAACGAGGCTACACCTTC,CASSEFGIQRGYTF
TRBJ2-3,NA,TRBV25-1,TRBD2,TGTGCCAGACCCGCGGGGGCAGATACGCAGTATTTT,CARPAGADTQYF
TRBJ2-5,NA,TRBV7-9,NA,TGTGCCAGCAGTTTGGCCCAGTACTTC,CASSLAQYF
TRBJ2-7,NA,TRBV29-1,NA,TGCAGCGTTGACGGAGAGGGCTACGAGCAGTACTTC,CSVDGEGYEQYF
TRBJ2-2,NA,TRBV15,NA,TGTGCCACCAGCAGAGATGACAGATTCGGGGAGCTGTTTTTT,CATSRDDRFGELFF
TRBJ1-1,NA,TRBV29-1,TRBD1,TGCAGCACTCGAACGACAGGGGAAGCTTTCTTT,CSTRTTGEAFF
TRBJ1-5,few,TRBV5-6,TRBD1,TGTGCCAGCAGCTTTGGGACAGGGAATCAGCCCCAGCATTTT,CASSFGTGNQPQHF
TRBJ1-2,NA,TRBV15,NA,TGTGCCACCAGCAGGGGAAGGGAGATAAGGGACTATGGCTACACCTTC,CATSRGREIRDYGYTF
TRBJ2-1,many,TRBV15,TRBD2,TGTGCCACCAGCAGAGTTAGCGGGGGCCGCAATGAGCAGTTCTTC,CATSRVSGGRNEQFF
TRBJ1-2,many,TRBV24-1,NA,TGTGCCACCTATTGGACGGTCTATGGCTACACCTTC,CATYWTVYGYTF
TRBJ2-1,NA,TRBV5-4,TRBD1,TGTGCCAGCAGTGCGGACAGGGGTGATAATGAGCAGTTCTTC,CASSADRGDNEQFF
TRBJ1-1,once,TRBV2,NA,TGTGCCAGCGTGGGGGCGGCGGGCCCTAACACTGAAGCTTTCTTT,CASVGAAGPNTEAFF
TRBJ2-7,few,TRBV20-1,TRBD2,TGCAGTGCTACTAGCGGGTCCTCCTACGAGCAGTACTTC,CSATSGSSYEQYF
TRBJ1-2,many,TRBV25-1,NA,TGTGCCAGCAGTGAAGGGCCTGGCCATGGCTACACCTTC,CASSEGPGHGYTF
TRBJ1-5,few,TRBV7-9,NA,TGTGCCAGCAGCTTAGGACAGGATCAGCCCCAGCATTTT,CASSLGQDQPQHF
TRBJ2-5,few,TRBV20-1,NA,TGCAGTGCAGAGGGACCCCCGCAAGAGACCCAGTACTTC,CSAEGPPQETQYF
TRBJ2-7,NA,TRBV15,NA,TGTGCCACCAGCAGAGTAGGTTACGAGCAGTACTTC,CATSRVGYEQYF
TRBJ2-7,NA,TRBV12-3/TRBV12-4,NA,TGTGCCAGCAGTTTATGGGGTGGGGGGATATACGAGCAGTACTTC,CASSLWGGGIYEQYF
TRBJ2-1,NA,TRBV7-6,NA,TGTGCCAGCAGCCCTTCGGCGGGGCTTTACGGCAATGAGCAGTTCTTC,CASSPSAGLYGNEQFF
TRBJ1-5,NA,TRBV7-2,NA,TGTGCCAGCAGCTTGGAAGAGACCCAGCATTTT,CASSLEETQHF
TRBJ1-4,NA,TRBV5-4,NA,TGTGCCAGCAGTGCTGACACGGTCGATGAAAAACTGTTTTTT,CASSADTVDEKLFF
TRBJ2-2,NA,TRBV5-1,NA,TGCGCCAGCAGCCCGCGACCATTGGGAGAAGGGGGACGACACACCGGGGAGCTGTTTTTT,CASSPRPLGEGGRHTGELFF
TRBJ2-2,few,TRBV15,TRBD2,TGTGCCACTCGAGTTACTAGCGGAGACCCAACCGGGGAGCTGTTTTTT,CATRVTSGDPTGELFF
TRBJ1-3,many,TRBV6-5,NA,TGTGCCAGCAAATCAGGGGCTCCGAGTGGAAACACCATATATTTT,CASKSGAPSGNTIYF
TRBJ2-5,NA,TRBV2,TRBD2,TGTGCCAGCAGCGTAGCGGGGGGGCCACTTGAGACCCAGTACTTC,CASSVAGGPLETQYF
TRBJ1-2,NA,TRBV5-1,TRBD1,TGCGCCAGCAGCAACGGACAGGAGTATGGCTACACCTTC,CASSNGQEYGYTF
TRBJ2-7,few,TRBV10-1,NA,TGCGCCAGCACGAGACAGAGCATAACAGACTACGAGCAGTACTTC,CASTRQSITDYEQYF
TRBJ2-7,NA,TRBV7-9,NA,TGTGCCAGCAGCTTAGTCAGGACGGAGCAGTACTTC,CASSLVRTEQYF
TRBJ1-3,NA,TRBV14,TRBD1,TGTGCCAGCAGCCAAGATTTCCGGACAGGGACACACACCATATATTTT,CASSQDFRTGTHTIYF
TRBJ2-3,NA,TRBV24-1,NA,TGTGCCACCAGTGATTTGCAGTTCGGCGGGGTAGATACGCAGTATTTT,CATSDLQFGGVDTQYF
TRBJ2-7,few,TRBV7-9,TRBD2,TGTGCCCATGGACGGGGACTAGCGGGTGACGAGCAGTACTTC,CAHGRGLAGDEQYF
TRBJ2-3,NA,TRBV12-3/TRBV12-4,TRBD2,TGTGCCAGCAGCATTACTCTAGCGGGGGGCCCTACGCAGTATTTT,CASSITLAGGPTQYF
TRBJ1-3,NA,TRBV2,NA,TGTGCCAGCACCCAGGGTACGGGCTCTGGAAACACCATATATTTT,CASTQGTGSGNTIYF
TRBJ1-5,many,TRBV6-6,TRBD1,TGTGCCAGCAGTTACTCACAGGGGGCTAATCAGCCCCAGCATTTT,CASSYSQGANQPQHF